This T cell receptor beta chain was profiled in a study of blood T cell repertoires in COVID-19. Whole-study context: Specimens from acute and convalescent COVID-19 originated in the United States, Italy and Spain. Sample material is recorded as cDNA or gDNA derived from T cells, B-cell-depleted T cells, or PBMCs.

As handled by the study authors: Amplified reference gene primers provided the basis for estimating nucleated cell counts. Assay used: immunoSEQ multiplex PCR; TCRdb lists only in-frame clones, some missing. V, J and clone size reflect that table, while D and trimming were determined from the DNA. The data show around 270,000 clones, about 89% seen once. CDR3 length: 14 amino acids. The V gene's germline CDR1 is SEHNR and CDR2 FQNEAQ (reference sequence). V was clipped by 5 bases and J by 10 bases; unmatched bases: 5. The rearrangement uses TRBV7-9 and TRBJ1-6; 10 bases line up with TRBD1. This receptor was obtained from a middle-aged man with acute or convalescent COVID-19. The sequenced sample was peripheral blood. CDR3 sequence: CASSPGQGESPLHF. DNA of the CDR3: TGTGCCAGCAGCCCCGGACAGGGGGAATCACCCCTCCACTTT. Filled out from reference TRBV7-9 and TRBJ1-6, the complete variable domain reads DTGVSQNPRHKITKRGQNVTFRCDPISEHNRLYWYRQTLGQGPEFLTYFQNEAQLEKSRLLSDRFSAERPKGSFSTLEIQRTEQGDSAMYLCASSPGQGESPLHFGNGTRLTVT.